Presented here are 10 T cell receptor beta chains from one specimen sequenced in a study of blood T cell repertoires in COVID-19. Method: immunoSEQ multiplex PCR; TCRdb's copy keeps in-frame clones and lacks some. This sample has roughly 100,000 clones; about four fifths occur once, and the top ten carry roughly 15%. The sequencing sample was made of peripheral blood. Receptors originate from a woman over 75 with acute or convalescent COVID-19.

J is TRBJ1-2 and V is TRBV7-2; D is undetermined. This CDR3 is built from 13 residues. V was pared by 0 bases and J by 5 bases, with 7 bases between. Per the germline V gene, CDR1 is SGHTA and CDR2 is FQGNSA. The CDR3 sequence: CASSLALTYGYTF. The CDR3 DNA is TGTGCCAGCAGCTTAGCGTTAACATATGGCTACACCTTC.

This clone has just a few counts. Relative to the germline gene, one junction end is altered; a read error may explain this. CDR3 sequence: CASSEGGQGLF. The DNA for the CDR3 is TGTGCCAGCAGTGAAGGGGGACAGGGGCTCTTT. The chain is built from TRBV6-1 and TRBJ1-1; the match to TRBD1 covers 10 bases. Germline V gene data show CDR1 as MNHNS and CDR2 as SASEGT. The CDR3 consists of 11 residues.

The chain uses TRBV7-2 and TRBJ2-2; possibly TRBD1 for D (5 bases). The CDR3 is 18 residues long. V dropped 0 bases and J dropped 5 bases, with 19 bases sitting between them. Germline V gene lookup returns CDR1 SGHTA and CDR2 FQGNSA. In DNA form, the CDR3 reads TGTGCCAGCAGCTTAGCCCACGGACAAGAGGCACGGACCGGGGAGCTGTTTTTT. Translating it yields CASSLAHGQEARTGELFF.

This clone was picked up one time. This chain uses TRBV12-5 with TRBJ1-1; D is unresolved. The length of the CDR3 is 12 residues. Germline-derived CDR1 and CDR2 are LGHNT and FRNRAP. Trimming pared 6 bases from V and 8 bases from J, leaving 13 bases between. CDR3 DNA: TGTGCTAGTGGCCCCGCATGGGCCGAAGCTTTCTTT. It codes for CASGPAWAEAFF.

The CDR3 bases are TGTGCCAGCAGCCCCGACAGGGGAGGAACCTACGAGCAGTACGTC. Translated: CASSPDRGGTYEQYV. This sequence joins TRBV7-2 and TRBJ2-7; 8 bases fit TRBD1. J was trimmed by 2 bases and V by 5 bases; bases with no gene match: 8. The CDR3 length is 15 residues. Germline CDR1 is SGHTA and CDR2 is FQGNSA.

The chain uses TRBV5-1 and TRBJ1-5; D remains unclear. The germline V gene encodes CDR1 SGHRS and CDR2 YFSETQ. This CDR3 is 13 amino acids long. Between the trimmed V and J ends, which lost 2 bases and 5 bases, there was a span of 8 bases. CDR3 in amino acids: CASSFLPDQPQHF. The CDR3 nucleotides read TGCGCCAGCAGCTTTTTACCGGATCAGCCCCAGCATTTT.

This sequence joins TRBV24-1 and TRBJ1-2, with 8 bases aligning to TRBD1. V lost 3 bases, J lost 7 bases, and 6 bases stayed unmatched. This CDR3 has 14 amino acids. Germline loops: CDR1 KGHDR, CDR2 SFDVKD. CDR3 sequence reads: CATSDPRTGSGYTF. The DNA of the CDR3 is TGTGCCACCAGTGATCCTCGGACAGGGAGTGGCTACACCTTC.

This clone occurred once. This chain connects TRBV28 to TRBJ2-7, with TRBD1 matching over 11 bases. In germline, CDR1 is MDHEN, CDR2 SYDVKM. J lost 7 bases, V lost 6 bases, and 8 bases had no gene match. This CDR3 is 14 amino acids long. The DNA of the CDR3 is TGTGCCAGCAGGATCGGACAGGGGGCTGGTGAGCAGTACGTC. Translated, it gives CASRIGQGAGEQYV.

This chain joins TRBV2 and TRBJ2-3; 7 bases align to TRBD1. Trimming took 10 bases from V and 0 from J; bases not matched to a gene: 7. Germline V CDR1 and CDR2: SNHLY, FYNNEI. The CDR3 sequence is 14 residues long. The DNA for the CDR3 is TGTGCCATCTCGACAGGGACCAGCACAGATACGCAGTATTTT. Residues: CAISTGTSTDTQYF. Full variable domain (remainder filled in from reference TRBV2 and TRBJ2-3): EPEVTQTPSHQVTQMGQEVILRCVPISNHLYFYWYRQILGQKVEFLVSFYNNEISEKSEIFDDQFSVERPDGSNFTLKIRSTKLEDSAMYFCAISTGTSTDTQYFGPGTRLTVL.

The V and J genes are TRBV10-3 and TRBJ1-2, with TRBD1 identical over 10 bases. J gave up 6 bases and V 6 bases, and 10 bases lay outside the gene matches. The CDR3 is 15 amino acids. From germline, CDR1 is ENHRY and CDR2 SYGVKD. CDR3 DNA: TGTGCCATCAGGACCCGGGACAGGGGAGTGGATGGCTACACCTTC. Translated, it gives CAIRTRDRGVDGYTF.